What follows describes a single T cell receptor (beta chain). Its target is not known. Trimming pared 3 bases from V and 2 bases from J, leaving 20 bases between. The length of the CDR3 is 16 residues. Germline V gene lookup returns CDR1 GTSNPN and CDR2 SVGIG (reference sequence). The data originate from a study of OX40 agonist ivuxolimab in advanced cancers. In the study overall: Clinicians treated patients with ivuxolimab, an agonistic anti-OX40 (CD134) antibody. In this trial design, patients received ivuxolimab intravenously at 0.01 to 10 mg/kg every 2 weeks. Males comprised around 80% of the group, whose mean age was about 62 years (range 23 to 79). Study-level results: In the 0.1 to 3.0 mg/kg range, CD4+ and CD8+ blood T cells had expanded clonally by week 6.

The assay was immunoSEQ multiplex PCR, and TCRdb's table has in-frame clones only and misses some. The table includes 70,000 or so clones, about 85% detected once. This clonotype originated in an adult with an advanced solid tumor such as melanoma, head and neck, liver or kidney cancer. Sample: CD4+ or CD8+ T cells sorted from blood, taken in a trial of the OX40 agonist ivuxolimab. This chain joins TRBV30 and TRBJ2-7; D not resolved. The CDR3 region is CAWRTPGIRPTYEQYF. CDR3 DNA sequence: TGTGCCTGGAGAACCCCCGGTATCCGGCCTACCTACGAGCAGTACTTC.